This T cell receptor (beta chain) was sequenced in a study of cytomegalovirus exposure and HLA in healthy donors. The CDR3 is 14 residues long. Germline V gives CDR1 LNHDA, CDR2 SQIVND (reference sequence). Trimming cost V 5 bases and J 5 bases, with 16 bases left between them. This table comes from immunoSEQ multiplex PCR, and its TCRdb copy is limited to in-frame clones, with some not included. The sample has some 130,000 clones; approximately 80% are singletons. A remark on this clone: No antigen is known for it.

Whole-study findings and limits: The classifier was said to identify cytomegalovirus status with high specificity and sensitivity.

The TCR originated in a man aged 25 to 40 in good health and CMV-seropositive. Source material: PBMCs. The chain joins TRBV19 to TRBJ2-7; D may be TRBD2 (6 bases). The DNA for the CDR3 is TGTGCCAGTAGTTCGGGACTTCTTACCCACGAGCAGTACTTC. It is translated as CASSSGLLTHEQYF.